Each of the 22 T cell receptor beta chains below was sequenced from the same sample in a study of blood T cell repertoires in COVID-19. Libraries were prepared by immunoSEQ multiplex PCR; TCRdb keeps only in-frame clonotypes and omits some of them. The sample shows 130,000 to 150,000 clones, over 70% of them seen only once. Material: PBMCs or T cells enriched from blood (not recorded which). These receptors came from a man aged 55 to 70 who had recovered from COVID-19.

This chain joins TRBV19 and TRBJ2-2; 7 positions agree with TRBD2. Germline assignment: CDR1 LNHDA and CDR2 SQIVND (reference sequence). This CDR3 is built from 18 residues. V was pared by 10 bases and J by 0 bases, with 17 bases of the junction left unmatched. The CDR3 here is CATPASGGPHANTGELFF. CDR3 bases: TGTGCCACCCCGGCTAGCGGAGGACCCCACGCGAACACCGGGGAGCTGTTTTTT.

This chain links TRBV7-8 with TRBJ1-4, with 7 bases identical to TRBD1. The ends lost 5 bases at V and 5 bases at J; junction bases unmatched: 2. There are 13 residues in the CDR3. Germline CDR1 SGHVS, CDR2 FQNEAQ. The DNA of the CDR3 is TGTGCCAGCAGCCTGGGACAGAATGAAAAACTGTTTTTT. It encodes CASSLGQNEKLFF.

The chain couples TRBV5-1 to TRBJ2-5; a possible D gene is TRBD1 (6 bases). The V end lost 3 bases, the J end lost 3 bases, and 9 bases lay between the germline ends. The germline gives CDR1 SGHRS, CDR2 YFSETQ. The CDR3 runs 13 residues. The CDR3 bases are TGCGCCAGCAGCTGGTCAGGGGAAGAGACCCAGTACTTC. Protein product: CASSWSGEETQYF.

The chain joins TRBV5-1 to TRBJ1-2, with 7 bases lining up with TRBD1. The CDR3 extends over 14 amino acids. CDR1 and CDR2 (germline): SGHRS, YFSETQ. The J segment lost 8 bases and the V segment lost 1 base, leaving 8 bases of the junction unmatched. The CDR3 loop is CASSLPTGVGGYTF. Written as DNA, the CDR3 is TGCGCCAGCAGCTTGCCAACAGGGGTGGGAGGCTACACCTTC. Variable domain in full (rest from reference TRBV5-1 and TRBJ1-2): KAGVTQTPRYLIKTRGQQVTLSCSPISGHRSVSWYQQTPGQGLQFLFEYFSETQRNKGNFPGRFSGRQFSNSRSEMNVSTLELGDSALYLCASSLPTGVGGYTFGSGTRLTVV.

The rearrangement links TRBV19 to TRBJ2-7, with 7 bases identical to TRBD1. Trimming took 5 bases from V and 6 from J; bases not matched to a gene: 13. The germline CDR1 and CDR2 sequences are LNHDA and SQIVND (reference sequence). The CDR3 length is 15 residues. CDR3: CASSPVRTGPIEQYF. Written as DNA, the CDR3 is TGTGCCAGTAGTCCCGTTAGGACAGGCCCCATCGAGCAGTACTTC.

The chain uses TRBV6-5 and TRBJ2-1, with 9 bases aligning to TRBD2. The CDR3 contains 15 residues. With 6 bases clipped from V and 0 bases from J, the junction kept 3 bases outside the gene matches. Germline V CDR1 and CDR2: MNHEY, SVGAGI. The CDR3 DNA is TGTGCCAGCAGCCATAGCGGGAGCTCCTACAATGAGCAGTTCTTC. Translating it yields CASSHSGSSYNEQFF.

This clone showed up just once. V is TRBV20-1 and J is TRBJ2-7; D perhaps matches TRBD1 (6 bases). The germline gives CDR1 DFQATT, CDR2 SNEGSKA (reference sequence). V was shortened by 3 bases and J by 3 bases, with 12 bases between the two germline ends. The CDR3 totals 13 residues. CDR3 amino acids: CSASEVQGYEQYF. CDR3 nucleotide sequence: TGCAGTGCTAGTGAGGTACAGGGCTACGAGCAGTACTTC.

This chain's CDR3 is CASRTSGGANTGELFF. The CDR3 DNA follows: TGTGCCAGCAGGACTAGCGGGGGGGCCAACACCGGGGAGCTGTTTTTT. The J gene is TRBJ2-2, the V gene TRBV2; TRBD2 agrees at 14 bases. The CDR3 is 16 amino acids. Germline assignment: CDR1 SNHLY and CDR2 FYNNEI. The junction had 2 bases not matched to a gene; V was cut back by 6 bases and J by 2 bases.

The chain couples TRBV28 to TRBJ1-2; unclear D gene. The V end was cut by 7 bases, the J end by 5 bases, with 8 bases between. The CDR3 spans 11 residues. CDR1 and CDR2 (germline): MDHEN, SYDVKM. CDR3 nucleotides: TGTGCCAGCACGGGAAATTATGGCTACACCTTC. Translating it yields CASTGNYGYTF.

The rearrangement joins TRBV30 to TRBJ1-2; 7 bases are shared with TRBD1. V trimming: 3 bases; J trimming: 8 bases; junction bases outside the gene matches: 0. CDR1 is GTSNPN, CDR2 SVGIG, per germline (reference sequence). The CDR3 is made up of 10 amino acids. The CDR3 protein is CAWSRGGYTF. Here the CDR3 DNA reads TGTGCCTGGAGCAGGGGGGGCTACACCTTC.

The chain is built from TRBV9 and TRBJ1-2; D gene uncertain. Germline V lookup: CDR1 SGDLS, CDR2 YYNGEE. This CDR3 has 13 residues. The V and J ends lost 0 bases and 7 bases respectively, with 10 bases between them. CDR3 DNA: TGTGCCAGCAGCGTAGGTCCCGGGGTTGGCTACACCTTC. Protein: CASSVGPGVGYTF.

Written as DNA, the CDR3 is TGTGCCAGCAGTGAAGGGTTTGGGGCTACCGCCAAAAACATTCAGTACTTC. Translation: CASSEGFGATAKNIQYF. The V and J genes are TRBV6-1 and TRBJ2-4, with D perhaps TRBD1 (5 bases). Trimming took off 1 base at V and 1 base at J, with 14 bases between the two ends. The germline CDR1 and CDR2 sequences are MNHNS and SASEGT. The CDR3 consists of 17 residues.

The chain links TRBV6-5 to TRBJ2-2; weak D call: TRBD1 (5 bases). Per the germline V gene, CDR1 is MNHEY and CDR2 is SVGAGI. CDR3 length: 14 amino acids. Deletions cut 4 bases from V and 4 bases from J, with 10 bases between. CDR3 DNA sequence: TGTGCCAGCAGTTTCACCGACAGCACCGGGGAGCTGTTTTTT. Its protein product is CASSFTDSTGELFF.

This sequence joins TRBV19 and TRBJ2-1, with unresolved D. The CDR3 has 13 residues. Germline V lookup: CDR1 LNHDA, CDR2 SQIVND (reference sequence). V lost 0 bases and J lost 6, with 6 bases in between. CDR3 coding DNA: TGTGCCAGTAGTATAGACTGGGCCAATGAGCAGTTCTTC. Its protein product is CASSIDWANEQFF.

The chain recombines TRBV7-6 with TRBJ1-6, with 9 nucleotides matching TRBD1. CDR1 is SGHVS, CDR2 FNYEAQ, per germline. V gave up 5 bases and J gave up 0 bases; unmatched junction bases: 11. This CDR3 contains 19 residues. CDR3 amino acids: CASSPLRTGASSYNSPLHF. DNA of the CDR3: TGTGCCAGCAGCCCCCTGCGGACAGGGGCCAGCTCCTATAATTCACCCCTCCACTTT.

The chain employs TRBV29-1 and TRBJ1-3; 10 nucleotides match TRBD1. CDR3 length: 18 amino acids. The germline V gene has CDR1 SQVTM and CDR2 ANQGSEA. V trimming: 0 bases; J trimming: 0 bases; junction bases outside the gene matches: 8. CDR3 protein: CSVEDPWDRGLSGNTIYF. CDR3 in DNA: TGCAGCGTTGAAGATCCCTGGGACAGGGGCCTCTCTGGAAACACCATATATTTT.

CDR3 protein: CASSWGQGNQPQHF. The CDR3 coding sequence is TGTGCCAGCAGCTGGGGACAGGGCAATCAGCCCCAGCATTTT. V gene TRBV28 combines with J gene TRBJ1-5; 8 positions match TRBD1. This CDR3 contains 14 residues. CDR1 and CDR2 (germline): MDHEN, SYDVKM. With 6 bases clipped from V and 2 bases from J, the junction kept 3 bases outside the gene matches.

The chain has TRBV7-8 and TRBJ1-2, with D unresolved. The CDR3 contains 17 residues. V was pared by 1 base and J by 0 bases, with 15 bases between. Germline CDR1 is SGHVS and CDR2 is FQNEAQ. This chain's CDR3 is CASSLVVSGTSNYGYTF. The CDR3 DNA sequence: TGTGCCAGCAGCTTAGTAGTGAGCGGAACCTCTAACTATGGCTACACCTTC. Together with reference TRBV7-8 and TRBJ1-2, the CDR3 gives the full variable domain: GAGVSQSPRYKVAKRGQDVALRCDPISGHVSLFWYQQALGQGPEFLTYFQNEAQLDKSGLPSDRFFAERPEGSVSTLKIQRTQQEDSAVYLCASSLVVSGTSNYGYTFGSGTRLTVV.

This clone was counted once. This chain links TRBV5-1 with TRBJ2-7, with a tentative D call TRBD1 (8 bases). Germline-derived CDR1 and CDR2 are SGHRS and YFSETQ. This CDR3 has 15 residues. V lost 4 bases and J 7 bases, leaving 21 bases between the germline ends. The CDR3 bases are TGCGCCAGCAGCCTAGGACAGGGAGGGATTCGGGAGCAGTACTTC. It is translated as CASSLGQGGIREQYF. The variable domain in full, with the rest retrieved from reference TRBV5-1 and TRBJ2-7, is KAGVTQTPRYLIKTRGQQVTLSCSPISGHRSVSWYQQTPGQGLQFLFEYFSETQRNKGNFPGRFSGRQFSNSRSEMNVSTLELGDSALYLCASSLGQGGIREQYFGPGTRLTVT.

The CDR3 DNA sequence: TGTGCCAGCAGGGACACCGTCGAGCGCAAAGCTTTCTTT. Protein: CASRDTVERKAFF. The rearrangement uses TRBV2 and TRBJ1-1, with D possibly TRBD1 on 5 matching bases. Germline values: CDR1 SNHLY, CDR2 FYNNEI. This CDR3 has 13 amino acids. The V gene lost 6 bases and the J gene lost 9 bases, with 17 bases spanning the gap.

The rearrangement links TRBV9 to TRBJ2-1; 9 bases fit TRBD2. This CDR3 contains 14 residues. Trimming at V came to 4 bases and at J to 6 bases, leaving 5 bases not matched to a gene. Looked up from germline, CDR1 is SGDLS and CDR2 is YYNGEE. As DNA, the CDR3 is TGTGCCAGCAGCACGGGACTAGCCTCCAATGAGCAGTTCTTC. Amino acids: CASSTGLASNEQFF. The full variable domain, rest sourced from reference TRBV9 and TRBJ2-1, is DSGVTQTPKHLITATGQRVTLRCSPRSGDLSVYWYQQSLDQGLQFLIQYYNGEERAKGNILERFSAQQFPDLHSELNLSSLELGDSALYFCASSTGLASNEQFFGPGTRLTVL.

V and J are TRBV2 and TRBJ1-1, with unresolved D. The V end lost 4 bases, the J end lost 1 base, and 10 bases lay between the germline ends. The CDR3 runs 14 residues. Germline V gene lookup returns CDR1 SNHLY and CDR2 FYNNEI. CDR3 sequence: CASSVVSKNTEAFF. The CDR3 DNA follows: TGTGCCAGCAGTGTAGTGTCGAAGAACACTGAAGCTTTCTTT.